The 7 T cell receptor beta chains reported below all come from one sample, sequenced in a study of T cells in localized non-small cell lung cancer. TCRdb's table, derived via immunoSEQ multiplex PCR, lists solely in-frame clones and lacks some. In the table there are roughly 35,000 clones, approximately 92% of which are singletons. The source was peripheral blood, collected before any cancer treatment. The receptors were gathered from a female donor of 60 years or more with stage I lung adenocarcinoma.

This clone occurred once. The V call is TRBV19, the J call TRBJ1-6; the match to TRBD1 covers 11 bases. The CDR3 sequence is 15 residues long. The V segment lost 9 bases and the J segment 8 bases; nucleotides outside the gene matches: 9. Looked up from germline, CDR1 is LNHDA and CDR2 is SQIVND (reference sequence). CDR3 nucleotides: TGTGCCAGCTCCCAGATGGGACAGGGGGATTCACCCCTCCACTTT. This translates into CASSQMGQGDSPLHF.

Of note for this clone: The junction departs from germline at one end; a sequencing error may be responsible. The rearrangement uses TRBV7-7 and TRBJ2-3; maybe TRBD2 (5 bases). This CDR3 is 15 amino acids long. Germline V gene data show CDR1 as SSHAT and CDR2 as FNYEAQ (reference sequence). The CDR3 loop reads CASSLGRAETDTQYF. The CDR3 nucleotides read TGTGCTAGCAGCTTAGGGCGGGCGGAAACAGATACGCAGTATTTT.

CDR3: CASTQSQISNGYTF. DNA for the CDR3: TGTGCCAGTACCCAGTCTCAAATAAGTAACGGCTACACCTTC. The chain joins TRBV6-5 to TRBJ1-2; D remains ambiguous. The CDR3 length is 14 residues. Germline-derived CDR1 and CDR2 are MNHEY and SVGAGI. Trimming took off 9 bases at V and 8 bases at J, with 22 bases between the two ends.

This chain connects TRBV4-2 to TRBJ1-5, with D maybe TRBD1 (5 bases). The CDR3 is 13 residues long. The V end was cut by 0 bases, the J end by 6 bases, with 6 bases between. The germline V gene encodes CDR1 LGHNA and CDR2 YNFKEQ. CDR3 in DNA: TGTGCCAGCAGCCAAGAAGGGGTTCAGCCCCAGCATTTT. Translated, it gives CASSQEGVQPQHF.

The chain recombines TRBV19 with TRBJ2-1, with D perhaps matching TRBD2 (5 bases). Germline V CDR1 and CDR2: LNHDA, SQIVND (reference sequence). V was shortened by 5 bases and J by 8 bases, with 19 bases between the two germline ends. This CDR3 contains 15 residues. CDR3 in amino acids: CASSVGSVGSDEQFF. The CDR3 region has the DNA TGTGCCAGTAGTGTGGGGAGCGTCGGGTCGGATGAGCAGTTCTTC.

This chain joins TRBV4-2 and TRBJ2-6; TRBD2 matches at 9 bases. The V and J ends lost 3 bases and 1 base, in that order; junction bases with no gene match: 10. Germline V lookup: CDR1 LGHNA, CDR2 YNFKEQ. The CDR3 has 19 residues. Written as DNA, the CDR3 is TGTGCCAGCAGCCACCTACTAGCGGGTGCTGGATCTGGGGCCAACGTCCTGACTTTC. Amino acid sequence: CASSHLLAGAGSGANVLTF.

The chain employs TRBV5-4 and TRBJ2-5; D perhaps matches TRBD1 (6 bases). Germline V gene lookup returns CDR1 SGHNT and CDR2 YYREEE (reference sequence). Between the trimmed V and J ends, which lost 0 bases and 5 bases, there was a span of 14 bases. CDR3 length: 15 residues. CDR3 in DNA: TGTGCCAGCAGCTTGGTACAGGGCCCGGGGGAGACCCAGTACTTC. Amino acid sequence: CASSLVQGPGETQYF.